This T cell receptor beta chain was captured in a study of T cell repertoires in cytomegalovirus infection. Across the whole study: CMV epitopes, recently identified HLA-C-restricted and well-studied HLA-B-restricted, were used. It can be stated that public TCR beta signatures indicated CMV infection as well as a matching HLA type.

TCRdb used MiXCR to reprocess the reads, holding one entry per CDR3 protein. The sample lists about 830,000 distinct CDR3 sequences, 30% to 35% occurring once. The V end lost 2 bases, the J end lost 1 base, and 5 bases lay between the germline ends. CDR1 is MNHEY and CDR2 is SVGAGI in the germline V gene. The CDR3 is 13 residues long. The sample holds a few counts of this clonotype. Its target is not known. V and J are TRBV6-5 and TRBJ1-2; D is uncertain. The TCR comes from a human donor in good health (CMV status not recorded). Some clones in this sample may be carry-over from other donors' samples. This specimen was cultured CD8+ T cells from PBMCs, taken from culture after CMV antigen stimulation. The CDR3: CASSYADNYGYTF. In nucleotides, the CDR3 is TGTGCCAGCAGTTACGCAGATAACTATGGCTACACCTTC.